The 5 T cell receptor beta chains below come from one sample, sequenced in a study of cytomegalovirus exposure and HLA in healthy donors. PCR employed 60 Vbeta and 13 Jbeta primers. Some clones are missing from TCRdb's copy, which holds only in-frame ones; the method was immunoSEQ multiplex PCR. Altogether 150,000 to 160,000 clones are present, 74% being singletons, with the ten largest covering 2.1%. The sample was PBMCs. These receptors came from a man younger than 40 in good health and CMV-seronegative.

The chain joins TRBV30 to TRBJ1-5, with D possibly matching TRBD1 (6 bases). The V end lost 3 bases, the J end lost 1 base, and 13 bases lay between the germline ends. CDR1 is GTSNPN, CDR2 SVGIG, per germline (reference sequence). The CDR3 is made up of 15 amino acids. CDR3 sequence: CAWSEGTMSNQPQHF. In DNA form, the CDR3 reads TGTGCCTGGAGCGAAGGGACAATGAGCAATCAGCCCCAGCATTTT.

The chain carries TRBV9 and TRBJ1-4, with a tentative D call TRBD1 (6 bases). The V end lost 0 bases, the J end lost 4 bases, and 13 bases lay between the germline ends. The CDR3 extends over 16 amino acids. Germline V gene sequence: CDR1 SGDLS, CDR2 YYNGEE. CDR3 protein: CASSVDGGALNEKLFF. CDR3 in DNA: TGTGCCAGCAGCGTAGACGGGGGGGCCCTTAATGAAAAACTGTTTTTT.

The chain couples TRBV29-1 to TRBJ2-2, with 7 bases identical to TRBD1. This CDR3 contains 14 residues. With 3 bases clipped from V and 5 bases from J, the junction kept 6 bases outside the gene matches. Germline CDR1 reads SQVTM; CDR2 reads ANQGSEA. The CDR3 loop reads CSVDKGARTGELFF. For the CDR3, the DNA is TGCAGCGTTGATAAGGGGGCTCGAACCGGGGAGCTGTTTTTT.

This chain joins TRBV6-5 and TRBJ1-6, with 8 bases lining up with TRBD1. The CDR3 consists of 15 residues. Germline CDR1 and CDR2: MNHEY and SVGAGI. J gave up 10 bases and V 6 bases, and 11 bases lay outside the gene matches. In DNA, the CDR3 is TGTGCCAGCAGCAACCGCCAGGGGGCGAACTCACCCCTCCACTTT. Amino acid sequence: CASSNRQGANSPLHF.

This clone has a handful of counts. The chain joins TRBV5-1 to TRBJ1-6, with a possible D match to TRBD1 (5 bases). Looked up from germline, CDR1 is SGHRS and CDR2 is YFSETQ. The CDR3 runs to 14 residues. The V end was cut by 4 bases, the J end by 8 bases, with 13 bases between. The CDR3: CASSPGSGDSPLHF. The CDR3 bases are TGCGCCAGCAGCCCCGGATCGGGGGATTCACCCCTCCACTTT.